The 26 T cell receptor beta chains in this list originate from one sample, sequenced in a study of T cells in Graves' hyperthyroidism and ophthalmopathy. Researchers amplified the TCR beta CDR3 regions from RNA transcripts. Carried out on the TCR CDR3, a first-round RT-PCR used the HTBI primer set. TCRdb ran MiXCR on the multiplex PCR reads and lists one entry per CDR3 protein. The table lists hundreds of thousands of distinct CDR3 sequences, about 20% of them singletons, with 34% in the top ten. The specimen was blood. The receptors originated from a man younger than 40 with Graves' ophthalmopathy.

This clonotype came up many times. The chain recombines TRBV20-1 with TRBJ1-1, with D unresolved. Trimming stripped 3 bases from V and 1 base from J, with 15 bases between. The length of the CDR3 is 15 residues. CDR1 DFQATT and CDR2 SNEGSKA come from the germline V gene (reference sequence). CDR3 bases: TGCAGTGCTAGGGGTTCCGGAGGGTGGAACACTGAAGCTTTCTTT. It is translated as CSARGSGGWNTEAFF.

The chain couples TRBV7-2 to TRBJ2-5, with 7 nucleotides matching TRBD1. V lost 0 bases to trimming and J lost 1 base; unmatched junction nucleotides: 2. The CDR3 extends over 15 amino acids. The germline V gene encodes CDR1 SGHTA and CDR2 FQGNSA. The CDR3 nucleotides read TGTGCCAGCAGCTTAGCGACAGGGATCCAAGAGACCCAGTACTTC. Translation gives CASSLATGIQETQYF.

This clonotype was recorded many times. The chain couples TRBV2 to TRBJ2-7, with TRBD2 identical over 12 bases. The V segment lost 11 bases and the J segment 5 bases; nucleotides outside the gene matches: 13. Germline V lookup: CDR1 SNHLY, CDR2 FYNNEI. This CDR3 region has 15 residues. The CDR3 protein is CAGRAGTSGHHEQYF. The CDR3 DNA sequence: TGTGCCGGACGGGCCGGGACTAGCGGGCACCACGAGCAGTACTTC.

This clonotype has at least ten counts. CDR3: CASSLGIASGTWNSETQYF. The CDR3 region has the DNA TGTGCCAGCAGCTTAGGTATCGCGAGCGGGACGTGGAATTCAGAGACCCAGTACTTC. The rearrangement links TRBV7-2 to TRBJ2-5; 7 bases map to TRBD2. V trimming: 1 base; J trimming: 4 bases; junction bases outside the gene matches: 18. This CDR3 is 19 amino acids long. Germline assignment: CDR1 SGHTA and CDR2 FQGNSA.

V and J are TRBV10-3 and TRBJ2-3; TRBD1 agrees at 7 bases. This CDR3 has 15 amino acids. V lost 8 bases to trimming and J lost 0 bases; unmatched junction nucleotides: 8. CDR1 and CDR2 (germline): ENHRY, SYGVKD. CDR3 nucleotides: TGTGCCATCGGAAACAGGGGCACTAGCACAGATACGCAGTATTTT. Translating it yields CAIGNRGTSTDTQYF.

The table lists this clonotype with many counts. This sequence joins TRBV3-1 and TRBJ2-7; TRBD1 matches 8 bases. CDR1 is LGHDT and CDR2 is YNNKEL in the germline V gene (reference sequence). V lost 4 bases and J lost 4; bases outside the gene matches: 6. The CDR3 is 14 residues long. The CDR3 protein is CASSPTGTGYEQYF. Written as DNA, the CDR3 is TGTGCCAGCAGCCCAACCGGGACAGGTTACGAGCAGTACTTC.

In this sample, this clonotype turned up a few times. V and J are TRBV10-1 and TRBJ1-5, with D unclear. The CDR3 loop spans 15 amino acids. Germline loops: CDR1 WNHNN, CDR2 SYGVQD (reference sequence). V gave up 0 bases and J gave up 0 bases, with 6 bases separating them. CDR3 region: CASSESLYSNQPQHF. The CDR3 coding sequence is TGCGCCAGCAGTGAGTCTCTCTATAGCAATCAGCCCCAGCATTTT.

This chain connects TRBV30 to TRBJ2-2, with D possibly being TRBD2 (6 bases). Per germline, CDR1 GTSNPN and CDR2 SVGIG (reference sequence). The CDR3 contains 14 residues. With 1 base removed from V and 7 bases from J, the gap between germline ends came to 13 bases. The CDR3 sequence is CAWSGLGRFGELFF. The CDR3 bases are TGTGCCTGGAGTGGACTGGGGAGGTTCGGGGAGCTGTTTTTT.

This chain's CDR3 is CASSQDGAPFSYEQYF. The CDR3 nucleotides read TGTGCCAGCAGCCAAGACGGGGCCCCCTTTTCCTACGAGCAGTACTTC. The chain has TRBV3-1 and TRBJ2-7; the D gene could be TRBD1 or TRBD2 (5 bases each). CDR1 LGHDT and CDR2 YNNKEL come from the germline V gene (reference sequence). With 0 bases removed from V and 1 base from J, the gap between germline ends came to 13 bases. There are 16 residues in the CDR3.

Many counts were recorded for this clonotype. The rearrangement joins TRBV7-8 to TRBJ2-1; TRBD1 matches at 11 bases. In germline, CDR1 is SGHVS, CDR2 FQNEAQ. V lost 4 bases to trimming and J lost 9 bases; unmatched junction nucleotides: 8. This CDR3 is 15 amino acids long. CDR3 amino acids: CASSSGTGGRGEQFF. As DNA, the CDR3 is TGTGCCAGCAGCTCCGGGACAGGGGGAAGGGGTGAGCAGTTCTTC.

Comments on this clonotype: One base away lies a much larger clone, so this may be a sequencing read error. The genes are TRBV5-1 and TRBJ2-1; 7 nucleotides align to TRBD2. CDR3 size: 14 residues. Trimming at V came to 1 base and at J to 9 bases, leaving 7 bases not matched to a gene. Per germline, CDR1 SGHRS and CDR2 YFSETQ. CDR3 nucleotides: TGCGCCAGCAGCTTGAAGGGAGGGTCCCGTGAGCAGTTCTTC. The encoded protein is CASSLKGGSREQFF.

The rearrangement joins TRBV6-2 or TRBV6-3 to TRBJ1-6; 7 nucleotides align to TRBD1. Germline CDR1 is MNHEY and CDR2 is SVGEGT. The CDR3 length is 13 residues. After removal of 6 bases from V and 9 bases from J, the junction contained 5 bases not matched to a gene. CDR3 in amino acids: CASRRQGGSPLHF. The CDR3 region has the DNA TGTGCCAGCAGGAGACAGGGCGGTTCACCCCTCCACTTT.

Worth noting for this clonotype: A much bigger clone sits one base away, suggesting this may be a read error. The CDR3 here is CASSSLLWGAMNTEAFF. DNA for the CDR3: TGTGCCAGCAGTTCGCTACTCTGGGGGGCGATGAACACTGAAGCTTTCTTT. The chain couples TRBV28 to TRBJ1-1; D possibly corresponds to TRBD1 (6 bases). The CDR3 extends over 17 amino acids. Germline values: CDR1 MDHEN, CDR2 SYDVKM. Trimming took 4 bases from V and 0 from J, leaving 18 bases between them. Complete variable domain (other parts from reference TRBV28 and TRBJ1-1): DVKVTQSSRYLVKRTGEKVFLECVQDMDHENMFWYRQDPGLGLRLIYFSYDVKMKEKGDIPEGYSVSREKKERFSLILESASTNQTSMYLCASSSLLWGAMNTEAFFGQGTRLTVV.

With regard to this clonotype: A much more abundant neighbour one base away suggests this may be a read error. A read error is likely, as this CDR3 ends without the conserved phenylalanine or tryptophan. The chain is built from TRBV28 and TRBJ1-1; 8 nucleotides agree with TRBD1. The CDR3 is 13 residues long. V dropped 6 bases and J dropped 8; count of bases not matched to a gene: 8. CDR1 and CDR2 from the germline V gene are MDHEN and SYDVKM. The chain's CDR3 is CASSRIDRGEAFL. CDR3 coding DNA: TGTGCCAGCAGCCGGATCGACAGGGGAGAAGCTTTCCTT.

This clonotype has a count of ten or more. The CDR3 nucleotides are TGTGCCAGCAGCCCGGTTCGGGCAGGGGGCAGGGAGACCCAGTACTTC. It codes for CASSPVRAGGRETQYF. The chain joins TRBV6-1 to TRBJ2-5; 8 positions match TRBD1. J gave up 5 bases and V 6 bases, and 14 bases lay outside the gene matches. Germline lookup yields CDR1 MNHNS and CDR2 SASEGT. This CDR3 region has 16 residues.

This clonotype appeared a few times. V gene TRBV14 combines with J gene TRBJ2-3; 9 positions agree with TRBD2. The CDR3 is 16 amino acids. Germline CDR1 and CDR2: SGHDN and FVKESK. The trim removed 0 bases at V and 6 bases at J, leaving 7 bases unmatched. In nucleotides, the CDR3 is TGTGCCAGCAGCCAAGATAATAGCGGGAGCCGTGATACGCAGTATTTT. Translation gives CASSQDNSGSRDTQYF.

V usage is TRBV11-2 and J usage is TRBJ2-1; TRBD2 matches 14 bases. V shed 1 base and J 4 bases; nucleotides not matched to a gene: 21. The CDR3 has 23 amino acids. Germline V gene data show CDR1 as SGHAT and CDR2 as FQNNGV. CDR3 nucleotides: TGTGCCAGCAGCTTAGCCCCCGCCCTTGACAGGGGACTAGCGGGAGTAGGTTACAATGAGCAGTTCTTC. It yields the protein CASSLAPALDRGLAGVGYNEQFF.

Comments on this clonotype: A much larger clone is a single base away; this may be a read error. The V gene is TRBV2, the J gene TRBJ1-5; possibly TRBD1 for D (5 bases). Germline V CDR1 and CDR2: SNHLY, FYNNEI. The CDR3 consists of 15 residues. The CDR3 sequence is CAGSPEGHSNQPQHF. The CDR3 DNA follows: TGTGCCGGCAGCCCGGAAGGACATAGCAATCAGCCCCAGCATTTT.

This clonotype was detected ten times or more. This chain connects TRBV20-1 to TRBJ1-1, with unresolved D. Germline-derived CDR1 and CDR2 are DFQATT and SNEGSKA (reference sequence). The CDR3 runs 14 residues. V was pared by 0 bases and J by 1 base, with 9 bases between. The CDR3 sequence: CSARDRKANTEAFF. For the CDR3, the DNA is TGCAGTGCTAGAGATAGAAAGGCGAACACTGAAGCTTTCTTT.

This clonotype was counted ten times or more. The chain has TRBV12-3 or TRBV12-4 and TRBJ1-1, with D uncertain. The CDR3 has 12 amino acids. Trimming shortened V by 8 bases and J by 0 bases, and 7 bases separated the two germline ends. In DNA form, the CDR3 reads TGTGCCAGCGCCTTCATGAACACTGAAGCTTTCTTT. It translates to CASAFMNTEAFF.

CDR3: CASSANRVVSSYNSPLHF. The CDR3, as DNA: TGTGCCAGCAGCGCGAACAGGGTCGTCTCCTCCTATAATTCACCCCTCCACTTT. The chain carries TRBV7-2 and TRBJ1-6, with D possibly being TRBD1 (6 bases). Trimming cost V 5 bases and J 0 bases, with 17 bases left between them. The CDR3 is made up of 18 amino acids. The germline gives CDR1 SGHTA, CDR2 FQGNSA.

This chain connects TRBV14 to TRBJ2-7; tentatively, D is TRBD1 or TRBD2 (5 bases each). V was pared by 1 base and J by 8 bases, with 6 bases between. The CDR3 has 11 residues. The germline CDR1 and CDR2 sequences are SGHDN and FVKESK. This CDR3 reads CASSQGGKQYF. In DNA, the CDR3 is TGTGCCAGCAGCCAAGGGGGGAAGCAGTACTTC. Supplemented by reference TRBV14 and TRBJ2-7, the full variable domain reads EAGVTQFPSHSVIEKGQTVTLRCDPISGHDNLYWYRRVMGKEIKFLLHFVKESKQDESGMPNNRFLAERTGGTYSTLKVQPAELEDSGVYFCASSQGGKQYFGPGTRLTVT.

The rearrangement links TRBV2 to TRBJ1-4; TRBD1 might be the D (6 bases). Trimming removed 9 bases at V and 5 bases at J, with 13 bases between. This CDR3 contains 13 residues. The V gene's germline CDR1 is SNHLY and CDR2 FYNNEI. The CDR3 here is CASPGDTNEKLFF. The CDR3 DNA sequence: TGTGCCAGTCCAGGGGACACCAATGAAAAACTGTTTTTT.

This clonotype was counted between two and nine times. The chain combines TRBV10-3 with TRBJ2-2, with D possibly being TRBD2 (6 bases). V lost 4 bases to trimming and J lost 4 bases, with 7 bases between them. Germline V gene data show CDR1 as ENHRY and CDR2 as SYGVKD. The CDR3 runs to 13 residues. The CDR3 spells CAISGGGTGELFF. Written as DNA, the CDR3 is TGTGCCATCAGTGGGGGAGGCACCGGGGAGCTGTTTTTT.

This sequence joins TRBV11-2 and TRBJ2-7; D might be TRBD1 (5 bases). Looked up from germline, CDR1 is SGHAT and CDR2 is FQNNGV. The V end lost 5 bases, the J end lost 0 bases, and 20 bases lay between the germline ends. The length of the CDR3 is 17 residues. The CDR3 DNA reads TGTGCCAGCAGCGTGTTCCAGTTGAGACAGAACTCCTACGAGCAGTACTTC. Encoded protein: CASSVFQLRQNSYEQYF.

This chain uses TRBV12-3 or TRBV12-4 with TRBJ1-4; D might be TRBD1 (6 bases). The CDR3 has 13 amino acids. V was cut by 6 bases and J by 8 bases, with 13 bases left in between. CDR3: CASSPDRWEKLFF. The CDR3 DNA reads TGTGCCAGCAGCCCGGACAGATGGGAAAAACTGTTTTTT.